The 26 T cell receptor beta chains below come from one sample, sequenced in a study of cytomegalovirus exposure and HLA in healthy donors. 60 Vbeta and 13 Jbeta primers were used in PCR. Produced via immunoSEQ multiplex PCR; TCRdb's table is partial and in-frame only. The table lists 150,000 to 200,000 clones, 55% to 65% of them singletons. Specimen: PBMCs. The receptors here all came from a man aged 35 to 55 in good health and CMV-seronegative.

The chain recombines TRBV4-3 with TRBJ2-7; 7 nucleotides match TRBD1. The V segment lost 0 bases and the J segment 4 bases; nucleotides outside the gene matches: 6. CDR1 and CDR2 (germline): LGHNA, YSLEER. The CDR3 contains 15 residues. The CDR3 DNA is TGCGCCAGCAGCCAAGATCTAGAGGGGGCGTACGAGCAGTACTTC. Protein sequence: CASSQDLEGAYEQYF.

As to this clone: Other DNA sequences of this sample code for an identical CDR3. The chain combines TRBV30 with TRBJ2-5, with a tentative D call TRBD2 (6 bases). V dropped 3 bases and J dropped 4 bases, with 6 bases sitting between them. Germline V CDR1 and CDR2: GTSNPN, SVGIG (reference sequence). This CDR3 region has 11 residues. The CDR3 nucleotides are TGTGCCTGGAGCGGGGGAGAGACCCAGTACTTC. It translates to CAWSGGETQYF. The complete variable domain, with remaining parts taken from reference TRBV30 and TRBJ2-5, reads SQTIHQWPATLVQPVGSPLSLECTVEGTSNPNLYWYRQAAGRGLQLLFYSVGIGQISSEVPQNLSASRPQDRQFILSSKKLLLSDSGFYLCAWSGGETQYFGPGTRLLVL.

The chain recombines TRBV7-6 with TRBJ2-5; 12 positions match TRBD1. The length of the CDR3 is 16 residues. The germline V gene encodes CDR1 SGHVS and CDR2 FNYEAQ. Unmatched junction bases numbered 14, after V lost 5 bases and J lost 10 bases. The CDR3 region has the DNA TGTGCCAGCAGCCCCCCCCAGGGACAGGGGGCGAGGGACCAGTACTTC. It specifies CASSPPQGQGARDQYF.

The chain couples TRBV30 to TRBJ2-7; 9 bases are shared with TRBD1. CDR3 length: 15 residues. Unmatched junction bases numbered 8, after V lost 3 bases and J lost 2 bases. Germline CDR1 reads GTSNPN; CDR2 reads SVGIG (reference sequence). The CDR3 loop reads CAWRRGTGWAYEQYF. The CDR3 coding sequence is TGTGCCTGGAGACGGGGGACAGGGTGGGCCTACGAGCAGTACTTC.

The chain joins TRBV30 to TRBJ1-2; a possible D gene is TRBD1 (5 bases). V shed 0 bases and J shed 4 bases, with 15 bases lying between them. Germline V CDR1 and CDR2: GTSNPN, SVGIG (reference sequence). The CDR3 has 15 residues. CDR3 sequence (DNA): TGTGCCTGGAGTGTAGGGTCCAGGGCCGGCTATGGCTACACCTTC. Translated, it gives CAWSVGSRAGYGYTF.

This clone was observed once. The rearrangement uses TRBV6-5 and TRBJ2-5; 7 bases are shared with TRBD1. The CDR3 contains 13 residues. V lost 4 bases to trimming and J lost 3 bases; unmatched junction nucleotides: 2. Germline V CDR1 and CDR2: MNHEY, SVGAGI. The CDR3 is CASSFQGEETQYF. CDR3 in DNA: TGTGCCAGCAGTTTCCAGGGGGAAGAGACCCAGTACTTC.

The chain has TRBV19 and TRBJ2-3, with 8 bases fitting TRBD2. CDR3 length equals 14 residues. Germline V lookup: CDR1 LNHDA, CDR2 SQIVND (reference sequence). Losses at the gene ends were 3 bases for V and 4 bases for J; bases not matched to a gene: 3. The CDR3 protein is CASSIQRGSDTQYF. CDR3 nucleotide sequence: TGTGCCAGTAGTATCCAGCGGGGGTCAGATACGCAGTATTTT.

The rearrangement joins TRBV7-9 to TRBJ2-7; 9 bases fit TRBD1. The CDR3 covers 15 residues. V shed 0 bases, J shed 5 bases, and the junction held 5 bases outside the gene matches. CDR1 is SEHNR, CDR2 FQNEAQ, per germline (reference sequence). The CDR3 bases are TGTGCCAGCAGCTTAGCGGGGACAGGGTGGCACGAGCAGTACTTC. This translates into CASSLAGTGWHEQYF.

The rearrangement uses TRBV6-5 and TRBJ1-5; weak D call: TRBD1 (5 bases). CDR3 size: 12 residues. The germline V gene has CDR1 MNHEY and CDR2 SVGAGI. With 6 bases removed from V and 6 bases from J, the gap between germline ends came to 9 bases. CDR3 bases: TGTGCCAGCAGAAGGGGATCTCAGCCCCAGCATTTT. This translates into CASRRGSQPQHF.

The rearrangement links TRBV5-1 to TRBJ1-6; 9 bases align to TRBD1. V lost 1 base, J lost 7 bases, and 6 bases stayed unmatched. The CDR3 is 16 residues long. Germline loops: CDR1 SGHRS, CDR2 YFSETQ. CDR3 in DNA: TGCGCCAGCAGCTTGCGGGACAGGGTAGAGAATTCACCCCTCCACTTT. It codes for CASSLRDRVENSPLHF.

The chain links TRBV7-9 to TRBJ2-7; D possibly corresponds to TRBD1 (6 bases). This CDR3 spans 13 amino acids. The V gene lost 4 bases and the J gene lost 2 bases, with 9 bases spanning the gap. Germline-derived CDR1 and CDR2 are SEHNR and FQNEAQ (reference sequence). As DNA, the CDR3 is TGTGCCAGCAGCTCAACAGGGACCTACGAGCAGTACTTC. As protein: CASSSTGTYEQYF.

The chain carries TRBV7-2 and TRBJ2-3; 7 bases map to TRBD2. V dropped 3 bases and J dropped 0; count of bases not matched to a gene: 3. CDR1 and CDR2 (germline): SGHTA, FQGNSA. The CDR3 consists of 15 residues. The CDR3 DNA is TGTGCCAGCAGCTTCCCAGCGGGAAGCACAGATACGCAGTATTTT. Its translation is CASSFPAGSTDTQYF. The full variable domain, rest sourced from reference TRBV7-2 and TRBJ2-3, is GAGVSQSPSNKVTEKGKDVELRCDPISGHTALYWYRQSLGQGLEFLIYFQGNSAPDKSGLPSDRFSAERTGGSVSTLTIQRTQQEDSAVYLCASSFPAGSTDTQYFGPGTRLTVL.

The J gene is TRBJ2-7, the V gene TRBV29-1; no definite D call. V lost 6 bases and J 0 bases, leaving 18 bases between the germline ends. Germline values: CDR1 SQVTM, CDR2 ANQGSEA. The CDR3 is 15 residues long. CDR3 in amino acids: CSVQLPGHSSYEQYF. CDR3 coding DNA: TGCAGCGTCCAGCTTCCAGGTCACAGCTCCTACGAGCAGTACTTC.

This clone was counted between two and nine times. This chain links TRBV9 with TRBJ2-2, with D possibly TRBD2 on 5 matching bases. The ends were cut back, 0 bases at V and 2 bases at J, with 8 bases in the middle. Germline CDR1 is SGDLS and CDR2 is YYNGEE. The CDR3 length is 15 residues. CDR3 amino acids: CASSVGLINTGELFF. The CDR3 DNA reads TGTGCCAGCAGCGTAGGACTAATTAACACCGGGGAGCTGTTTTTT.

V gene TRBV30 combines with J gene TRBJ2-3; 8 bases match TRBD2. The CDR3 totals 17 residues. CDR1 GTSNPN and CDR2 SVGIG come from the germline V gene (reference sequence). With V trimmed by 0 bases and J by 0 bases, 8 bases remained unmatched. The CDR3 bases are TGTGCCTGGAGTGTGTCACGGACTAGCCCTAGCACAGATACGCAGTATTTT. Translation gives CAWSVSRTSPSTDTQYF.

This clone was counted a few times. The chain links TRBV4-3 to TRBJ2-1, with 8 bases that match TRBD2. V was clipped by 0 bases and J by 2 bases; unmatched bases: 0. This CDR3 spans 15 amino acids. From germline, CDR1 is LGHNA and CDR2 YSLEER. The CDR3 DNA reads as TGCGCCAGCAGCCAAGATAGCGGGGCCTACAATGAGCAGTTCTTC. It is translated as CASSQDSGAYNEQFF.

The chain links TRBV27 to TRBJ2-2, with 8 bases matching TRBD1. CDR1 MNHEY and CDR2 SMNVEV come from the germline V gene (reference sequence). The V segment lost 4 bases and the J segment 13 bases; nucleotides outside the gene matches: 5. There are 12 residues in the CDR3. The CDR3 region is CASSSPGGVLFF. CDR3 sequence (DNA): TGTGCCAGCAGTTCGCCAGGGGGCGTGCTGTTTTTT.

The gene calls are TRBV5-1 and TRBJ2-2, with 9 bases that match TRBD2. The CDR3 is made up of 18 amino acids. The trim removed 4 bases at V and 5 bases at J, leaving 15 bases unmatched. The germline CDR1 and CDR2 sequences are SGHRS and YFSETQ. CDR3 in amino acids: CASSPWRGSGGKTGELFF. The CDR3 bases are TGCGCCAGCAGCCCCTGGCGGGGTAGCGGGGGTAAGACCGGGGAGCTGTTTTTT.

The chain is built from TRBV7-7 and TRBJ2-7, with D hard to call. The CDR3 consists of 13 residues. Germline V CDR1 and CDR2: SSHAT, FNYEAQ (reference sequence). V lost 1 base and J lost 5, with 9 bases in between. CDR3 loop: CASSLDPSDEQYF. The CDR3 DNA sequence: TGTGCCAGCAGCTTAGACCCCTCAGACGAGCAGTACTTC.

V usage is TRBV5-4 and J usage is TRBJ2-5; 13 positions match TRBD2. Trimming removed 4 bases from V and 3 bases from J; junction bases left unmatched: 12. CDR3 length: 18 residues. Germline CDR1 and CDR2: SGHNT and YYREEE (reference sequence). The CDR3 sequence is CASSPRTSGSAREETQYF. CDR3 DNA sequence: TGTGCCAGCAGCCCGCGGACTAGCGGGAGTGCTAGAGAAGAGACCCAGTACTTC.

This clone occurred a few times. The rearrangement uses TRBV19 and TRBJ2-7; TRBD1 matches 8 bases. Germline-derived CDR1 and CDR2 are LNHDA and SQIVND (reference sequence). This CDR3 region has 14 residues. The V and J ends lost 6 bases and 1 base, in that order; junction bases with no gene match: 5. The CDR3: CASSDRGVSYEQYF. DNA of the CDR3: TGTGCCAGTAGCGACAGGGGCGTTTCCTACGAGCAGTACTTC.

The genes are TRBV11-2 and TRBJ2-5; possible D gene TRBD2, 5 bases. The J call may be mistaken, given a closer DNA end match to TRBJ2-7. The CDR3 contains 16 residues. The germline gives CDR1 SGHAT, CDR2 FQNNGV. CDR3: CASSLGAGTTPYEQYF. CDR3 DNA: TGTGCCAGCAGCTTAGGTGCGGGCACGACTCCCTACGAGCAGTACTTC.

The V gene is TRBV10-3, the J gene TRBJ1-5, with a tentative D call TRBD1 (5 bases). The CDR3 is 17 residues long. Germline V lookup: CDR1 ENHRY, CDR2 SYGVKD. The V end was cut by 3 bases, the J end by 2 bases, with 17 bases between. Written as DNA, the CDR3 is TGTGCCATCAGTGATCACGGGGCGGGGTTTGGCAATCAGCCCCAGCATTTT. This sequence encodes CAISDHGAGFGNQPQHF.

This rearrangement joins TRBV19 to TRBJ2-3, with 11 nucleotides matching TRBD2. The V gene's germline CDR1 is LNHDA and CDR2 SQIVND (reference sequence). The length of the CDR3 is 14 residues. J was trimmed by 3 bases and V by 7 bases; bases with no gene match: 3. CDR3 DNA sequence: TGTGCCAGTACGGCTAGCGGGAGGACAGATACGCAGTATTTT. This translates into CASTASGRTDTQYF.

V gene TRBV2 combines with J gene TRBJ2-3; 9 bases are a match to TRBD1. V was pared by 3 bases and J by 2 bases, with 3 bases of the junction left unmatched. This CDR3 is 15 amino acids long. Germline values: CDR1 SNHLY, CDR2 FYNNEI. The CDR3 coding sequence is TGTGCCAGCAGTGACGGGACAGGGTACACAGATACGCAGTATTTT. Residues: CASSDGTGYTDTQYF.

This sequence joins TRBV5-6 and TRBJ2-1; no firm D call. Trimming removed 4 bases from V and 4 bases from J, with 6 bases in between. Germline-derived CDR1 and CDR2 are SGHDT and YYEEEE. The CDR3 totals 12 residues. CDR3 in amino acids: CASSLVYNEQFF. The CDR3 nucleotides are TGTGCCAGCAGCCTTGTTTACAATGAGCAGTTCTTC.